This T cell receptor (beta chain) came from a study of blood T cells in healthy people across ages. Study-level points and caveats: Donor CMV status was unknown, possibly confounding expanded clonotype changes.

J was trimmed by 10 bases and V by 8 bases; bases with no gene match: 13. CDR3 length: 15 amino acids. CDR1 is ENHRY, CDR2 SYGVKD, per germline. This clonotype has more than one count but fewer than ten. The antigen remains unidentified. A J-beta primer mix and a sample-barcoded 5' primer were used in a second PCR of roughly 6 to 11 cycles. TCRdb re-called the 5' RACE reads with MiXCR, one entry per CDR3 protein. The table includes around 800,000 distinct CDR3 sequences, roughly 26% detected once. The sample was also reused in another study, on T cells of mothers and their children. As that study records: Whether related or unrelated, pairs show similar shaping of TCR recombination output by thymic selection.

Material: blood. The V call is TRBV10-3, the J call TRBJ2-1; 11 bases agree with TRBD2. The origin of this receptor is a boy younger than 18 in good health. The chain's CDR3 is CAISKGGASGGEQFF. In DNA form, the CDR3 reads TGTGCCATCTCGAAAGGAGGGGCTAGCGGGGGGGAGCAGTTCTTC.